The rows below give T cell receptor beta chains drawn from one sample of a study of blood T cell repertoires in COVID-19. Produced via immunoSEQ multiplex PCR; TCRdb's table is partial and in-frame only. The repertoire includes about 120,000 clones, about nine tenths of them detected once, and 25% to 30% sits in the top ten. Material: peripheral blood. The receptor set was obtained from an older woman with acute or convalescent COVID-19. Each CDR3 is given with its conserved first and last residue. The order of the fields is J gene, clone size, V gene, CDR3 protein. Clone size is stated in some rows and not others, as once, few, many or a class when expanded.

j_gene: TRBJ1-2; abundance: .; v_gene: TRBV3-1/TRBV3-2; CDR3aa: CASSVGQGAGIGYTF
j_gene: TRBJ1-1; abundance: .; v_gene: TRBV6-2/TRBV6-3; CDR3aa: CASSRTGGKDKNTEAFF
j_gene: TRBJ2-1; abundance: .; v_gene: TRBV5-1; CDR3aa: CASSLAGQGQRNEQFF
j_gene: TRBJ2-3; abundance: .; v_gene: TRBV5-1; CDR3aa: CASSPSETSTDTQYF
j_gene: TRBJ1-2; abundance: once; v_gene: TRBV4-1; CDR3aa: CASSQFFRPRGYTF
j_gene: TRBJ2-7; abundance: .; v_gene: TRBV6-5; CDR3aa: CASSPAANLYEQYF
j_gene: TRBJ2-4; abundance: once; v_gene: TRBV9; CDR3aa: CASSGQGVKNIQYF
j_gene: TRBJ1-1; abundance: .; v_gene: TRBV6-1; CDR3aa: CASSLLNTEAFF
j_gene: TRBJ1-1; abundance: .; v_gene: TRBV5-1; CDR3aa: CASSAGGNTEAFF
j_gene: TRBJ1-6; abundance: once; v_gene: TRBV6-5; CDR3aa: CASSDDGTFNSPLHF
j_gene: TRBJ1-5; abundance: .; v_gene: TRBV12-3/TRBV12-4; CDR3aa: CASRTQGDQPQHF
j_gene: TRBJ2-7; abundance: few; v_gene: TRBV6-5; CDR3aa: CASSSARGGSHEQYF
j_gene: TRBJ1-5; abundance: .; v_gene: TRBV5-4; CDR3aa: CASSLGGFEQPQHF
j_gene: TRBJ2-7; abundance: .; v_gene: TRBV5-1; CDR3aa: CASSLPRNRDNYEQYF
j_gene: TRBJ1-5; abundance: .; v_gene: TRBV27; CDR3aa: CASSQEGYSNQPQHF
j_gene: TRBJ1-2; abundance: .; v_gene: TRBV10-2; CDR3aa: CASSGSSLSYTF
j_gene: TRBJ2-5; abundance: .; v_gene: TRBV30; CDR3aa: CAWTLGGGETQYF
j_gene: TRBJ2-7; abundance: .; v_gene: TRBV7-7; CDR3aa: CASSPGQGMKYEQYF
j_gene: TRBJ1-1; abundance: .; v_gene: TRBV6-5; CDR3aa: CATPNGRGTEAFF
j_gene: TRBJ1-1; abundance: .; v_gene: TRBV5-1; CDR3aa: CASSLAPPNTEAFF
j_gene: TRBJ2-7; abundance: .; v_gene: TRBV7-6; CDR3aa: CASSLMGTSEYEQYF
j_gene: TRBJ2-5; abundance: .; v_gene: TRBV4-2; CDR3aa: CASSQDLGQQETQYF
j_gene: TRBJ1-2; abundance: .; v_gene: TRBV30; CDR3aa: CAWSVRHGYTF
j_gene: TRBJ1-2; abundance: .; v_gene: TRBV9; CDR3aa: CASSVGQGADYGYTF
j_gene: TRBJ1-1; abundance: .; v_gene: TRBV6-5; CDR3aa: CASSYSMQGYTEAFF
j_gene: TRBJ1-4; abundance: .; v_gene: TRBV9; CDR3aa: CASSVAAGFNEKLFF